These 30 T cell receptor beta chains share one sample of origin, sequenced in a study of OX40 agonist ivuxolimab in advanced cancers. Profiling relied on immunoSEQ multiplex PCR, and the TCRdb table lists in-frame clones only, not all of them. Here the sample spans about 79,000 clones, roughly 94% being singletons. The sample in question was CD4+ or CD8+ T cells sorted from blood, obtained in a trial of the OX40 agonist ivuxolimab. These TCRs come from an adult with an advanced solid tumor such as melanoma, head and neck, liver or kidney cancer.

The chain recombines TRBV19 with TRBJ2-2; D uncertain. The CDR3 spans 13 residues. Germline CDR1 and CDR2: LNHDA and SQIVND (reference sequence). V lost 4 bases, J lost 5 bases, and 8 bases lay in between. CDR3 residues: CASSTYITGELFF. The DNA of the CDR3 is TGTGCCAGTAGTACTTACATAACCGGGGAGCTGTTTTTT.

By share, this clone ranks as medium-sized (0.01 to 0.1%). The chain uses TRBV6-4 and TRBJ2-3; 9 bases map to TRBD2. The CDR3 is made up of 15 amino acids. Germline V gene sequence: CDR1 MRHNA, CDR2 SNTAGT. Losses at the gene ends were 6 bases for V and 4 bases for J; bases not matched to a gene: 8. DNA of the CDR3: TGTGCCAGCAGCATAATAGCGGGAGATTCAGATACGCAGTATTTT. Protein sequence: CASSIIAGDSDTQYF.

The chain employs TRBV7-9 and TRBJ2-5; tentative D call: TRBD1 (5 bases). CDR3 length: 13 amino acids. In germline, CDR1 is SEHNR, CDR2 FQNEAQ (reference sequence). V was shortened by 2 bases and J by 4 bases, with 8 bases between the two germline ends. The CDR3 bases are TGTGCCAGCAGCTTAAGGGGTTCAGAGACCCAGTACTTC. Translating it yields CASSLRGSETQYF.

The gene calls are TRBV5-6 and TRBJ2-5; 8 bases match TRBD1. The CDR3 covers 16 residues. V lost 2 bases, J lost 1 base, and 7 bases stayed unmatched. CDR1 and CDR2 (germline): SGHDT, YYEEEE. The CDR3 DNA reads TGTGCCAGCAGCTTTCGACTCAGGGGGCTCCAAGAGACCCAGTACTTC. It encodes CASSFRLRGLQETQYF.

The chain couples TRBV28 to TRBJ1-1; the D is unclear. The CDR3 runs to 13 residues. With 8 bases removed from V and 4 bases from J, the gap between germline ends came to 14 bases. CDR1 is MDHEN and CDR2 is SYDVKM in the germline V gene. CDR3 bases: TGTGCCAGCCACCAAGACACGAGCACTGAAGCTTTCTTT. Translating gives CASHQDTSTEAFF.

This clone came up once. CDR3 nucleotides: TGTGCCAGCAGCTTAGACCGGGACCCCGTTCGCTATGGCTACACCTTC. Translated: CASSLDRDPVRYGYTF. The chain links TRBV7-2 to TRBJ1-2; weak D call: TRBD1 (5 bases). Germline V gene sequence: CDR1 SGHTA, CDR2 FQGNSA. V was trimmed by 1 base and J by 4 bases, leaving 16 bases between them. The CDR3 consists of 16 residues. The complete variable domain, with remaining parts taken from reference TRBV7-2 and TRBJ1-2, reads GAGVSQSPSNKVTEKGKDVELRCDPISGHTALYWYRQSLGQGLEFLIYFQGNSAPDKSGLPSDRFSAERTGGSVSTLTIQRTQQEDSAVYLCASSLDRDPVRYGYTFGSGTRLTVV.

The rearrangement links TRBV2 to TRBJ2-2; maybe TRBD1 (5 bases). Germline CDR1 reads SNHLY; CDR2 reads FYNNEI. V dropped 2 bases and J dropped 5 bases, with 6 bases sitting between them. The CDR3 sequence is 13 residues long. Written as DNA, the CDR3 is TGTGCCAGCAGTGAACAGGGAACCGGGGAGCTGTTTTTT. Amino acids: CASSEQGTGELFF. The variable domain in full, with the rest retrieved from reference TRBV2 and TRBJ2-2, is EPEVTQTPSHQVTQMGQEVILRCVPISNHLYFYWYRQILGQKVEFLVSFYNNEISEKSEIFDDQFSVERPDGSNFTLKIRSTKLEDSAMYFCASSEQGTGELFFGEGSRLTVL.

In this sample, this clone turned up once. The V gene is TRBV7-8, the J gene TRBJ2-2, with unresolved D. Trimming removed 0 bases from V and 4 bases from J, with 3 bases in between. Germline-derived CDR1 and CDR2 are SGHVS and FQNEAQ. The CDR3 spans 13 residues. The CDR3 nucleotides read TGTGCCAGCAGCTTAGCCGGCACCGGGGAGCTGTTTTTT. Amino acids: CASSLAGTGELFF.

The chain employs TRBV13 and TRBJ2-7; perhaps D is TRBD1 or TRBD2 (6 bases each). The CDR3 contains 17 residues. V gave up 5 bases and J gave up 7 bases, with 27 bases separating them. The germline CDR1 and CDR2 sequences are PRHDT and FYEKMQ (reference sequence). The CDR3 sequence is CASSAITGSRGAGEQYF. The CDR3 DNA reads TGTGCCAGCAGCGCGATCACGGGGTCTAGGGGGGCGGGGGAGCAGTACTTC.

This chain connects TRBV6-5 to TRBJ1-2; 8 bases agree with TRBD1. The germline gives CDR1 MNHEY, CDR2 SVGAGI. There are 15 residues in the CDR3. V was pared by 4 bases and J by 1 base, with 5 bases of the junction left unmatched. The DNA of the CDR3 is TGTGCCAGCAGTTTCGGACAGGGAGTTAACTATGGCTACACCTTC. Translation gives CASSFGQGVNYGYTF.

This chain uses TRBV29-1 with TRBJ2-7; 9 bases match TRBD1. The CDR3 contains 12 residues. Germline V gene lookup returns CDR1 SQVTM and CDR2 ANQGSEA. V dropped 4 bases and J dropped 7; count of bases not matched to a gene: 5. In DNA, the CDR3 is TGCAGCGTTGGCGACAGGGGGTGGGAGCAGTACTTC. This gives the protein CSVGDRGWEQYF.

The V and J genes are TRBV5-5 and TRBJ1-1; D may be TRBD1 (6 bases). The germline CDR1 and CDR2 sequences are SGHKS and YYEKEE (reference sequence). V lost 1 base, J lost 2 bases, and 12 bases lay in between. The CDR3 sequence is 15 residues long. CDR3 protein: CASSLSTGPNTEAFF. The CDR3 DNA follows: TGTGCCAGCAGCTTGTCTACAGGGCCTAACACTGAAGCTTTCTTT.

This clone was picked up a small number of times. The chain uses TRBV7-6 and TRBJ1-3, with D unclear. The ends were cut back, 1 base at V and 4 bases at J, with 2 bases in the middle. Germline V gives CDR1 SGHVS, CDR2 FNYEAQ. The CDR3 totals 12 residues. CDR3 in amino acids: CASSLGGNTIYF. The CDR3 nucleotides read TGTGCCAGCAGCTTAGGAGGAAACACCATATATTTT. Looking up the rest from reference TRBV7-6 and TRBJ1-3 gives the full variable domain: GAGVSQSPRYKVTKRGQDVALRCDPISGHVSLYWYRQALGQGPEFLTYFNYEAQQDKSGLPNDRFSAERPEGSISTLTIQRTEQRDSAMYRCASSLGGNTIYFGEGSWLTVV.

The V gene is TRBV11-3, the J gene TRBJ1-1; a possible D gene is TRBD1 (5 bases). This CDR3 spans 16 amino acids. Looked up from germline, CDR1 is SGHNT and CDR2 is YENEEA. Trimming pared 2 bases from V and 1 base from J, leaving 14 bases between. CDR3 loop: CASSLWARGGNTEAFF. CDR3 nucleotides: TGTGCCAGCAGCTTATGGGCCCGGGGGGGGAACACTGAAGCTTTCTTT. The full variable domain, its missing parts supplied by reference TRBV11-3 and TRBJ1-1, is EAGVVQSPRYKIIEKKQPVAFWCNPISGHNTLYWYLQNLGQGPELLIRYENEEAVDDSQLPKDRFSAERLKGVDSTLKIQPAELGDSAVYLCASSLWARGGNTEAFFGQGTRLTVV.

V and J are TRBV5-6 and TRBJ1-4; 10 bases agree with TRBD1. CDR3 size: 15 residues. The V gene's germline CDR1 is SGHDT and CDR2 YYEEEE. V gave up 4 bases and J gave up 6 bases; unmatched junction bases: 6. The CDR3 region has the DNA TGTGCCAGCAGCCCCGACAGGGGGCTTTATGAAAAACTGTTTTTT. Its translation is CASSPDRGLYEKLFF.

The chain joins TRBV7-3 to TRBJ2-5, with 8 nucleotides matching TRBD1. This CDR3 spans 14 amino acids. Trimming took 5 bases from V and 4 from J; bases not matched to a gene: 6. Germline values: CDR1 SGHTA, CDR2 FQGTGA. Written as DNA, the CDR3 is TGTGCCAGCAGCCCCACAGGGGGGTCAGAGACCCAGTACTTC. Amino acids: CASSPTGGSETQYF.

The chain carries TRBV28 and TRBJ1-3; perhaps TRBD1 as D (5 bases). There are 14 residues in the CDR3. CDR1 is MDHEN and CDR2 is SYDVKM in the germline V gene. Trimming cost V 11 bases and J 0 bases, with 14 bases left between them. CDR3 loop: CAVDSGPSGNTIYF. CDR3 DNA: TGTGCCGTAGATTCGGGACCCTCTGGAAACACCATATATTTT.

The chain recombines TRBV9 with TRBJ2-3; tentatively, D is TRBD2 (7 bases). The CDR3 length is 16 residues. In germline, CDR1 is SGDLS, CDR2 YYNGEE. V was cut by 3 bases and J by 7 bases, with 21 bases left in between. CDR3 in DNA: TGTGCCAGCAGCGCCGACGGGGGGCTAGCGGTGAATACGCAGTATTTT. This sequence encodes CASSADGGLAVNTQYF.

The chain employs TRBV28 and TRBJ1-1, with D perhaps matching TRBD1 (5 bases). Germline CDR1 reads MDHEN; CDR2 reads SYDVKM. The CDR3 consists of 14 residues. The germline V and J ends were trimmed by 6 bases and 1 base, with 12 bases remaining between them. CDR3 region: CASSPGHENTEAFF. The DNA for the CDR3 is TGTGCCAGCAGCCCAGGACACGAGAACACTGAAGCTTTCTTT.

This clone occurred once. This chain joins TRBV28 and TRBJ1-6, with no clear D. This CDR3 is 16 amino acids long. Trimming removed 8 bases from V and 3 bases from J, with 17 bases in between. The germline gives CDR1 MDHEN, CDR2 SYDVKM. The CDR3 loop is CASQQFRGGYNSPLHF. CDR3 nucleotide sequence: TGTGCCAGCCAGCAGTTTCGGGGAGGCTATAATTCACCCCTCCACTTT.

The chain uses TRBV19 and TRBJ2-5; TRBD2 aligns across 10 bases. Trimming cost V 5 bases and J 1 base; bases outside gene matches: 4. Germline-derived CDR1 and CDR2 are LNHDA and SQIVND (reference sequence). The CDR3 runs 15 residues. CDR3 residues: CASSPWTSGQETQYF. Here the CDR3 DNA reads TGTGCCAGTAGTCCGTGGACTAGCGGCCAAGAGACCCAGTACTTC.

The genes are TRBV5-5 and TRBJ1-4; no clear D. V lost 6 bases, J lost 4 bases, and 19 bases lay in between. This CDR3 comprises 16 residues. Germline CDR1 reads SGHKS; CDR2 reads YYEKEE (reference sequence). The CDR3 sequence: CASTLAWSNINEKLFF. The DNA for the CDR3 is TGTGCCAGCACCCTGGCGTGGTCGAATATTAATGAAAAACTGTTTTTT.

V gene TRBV19 combines with J gene TRBJ1-1, with a weak D call TRBD1 (5 bases). The germline V and J ends were trimmed by 3 bases and 6 bases, with 23 bases remaining between them. The V gene's germline CDR1 is LNHDA and CDR2 SQIVND (reference sequence). CDR3 length: 17 amino acids. In nucleotides, the CDR3 is TGTGCCAGTAGTATCGGTAACGAGGGGCCGATAAACCCTGAAGCTTTCTTT. Its protein product is CASSIGNEGPINPEAFF.

V gene TRBV11-2 combines with J gene TRBJ1-5; the D gene is possibly TRBD1 (5 bases). Per the germline V gene, CDR1 is SGHAT and CDR2 is FQNNGV. This CDR3 is 14 amino acids long. V was clipped by 4 bases and J by 3 bases, with 10 bases between them. In nucleotides, the CDR3 is TGTGCCAGCAGCTCGACAGATTTCAATCAGCCCCAGCATTTT. Its protein is CASSSTDFNQPQHF.

The genes are TRBV7-9 and TRBJ1-1; D call uncertain. V was shortened by 1 base and J by 5 bases, with 14 bases between the two germline ends. The CDR3 is 15 amino acids. Germline V lookup: CDR1 SEHNR, CDR2 FQNEAQ (reference sequence). As DNA, the CDR3 is TGTGCCAGCAGCTTAGTCGTCCCGCTAGAAACTGAAGCTTTCTTT. Its protein product is CASSLVVPLETEAFF. Using reference TRBV7-9 and TRBJ1-1 for the parts outside the CDR3, the full variable domain is DTGVSQNPRHKITKRGQNVTFRCDPISEHNRLYWYRQTLGQGPEFLTYFQNEAQLEKSRLLSDRFSAERPKGSFSTLEIQRTEQGDSAMYLCASSLVVPLETEAFFGQGTRLTVV.

The chain recombines TRBV6-6 with TRBJ1-1; D unresolved. V dropped 11 bases and J dropped 0 bases, with 13 bases sitting between them. Germline V gene data show CDR1 as MNHNY and CDR2 as SVGAGI (reference sequence). The CDR3 totals 13 residues. The CDR3: CASSISVNTEAFF. CDR3 DNA: TGTGCCTCGTCGATTTCGGTGAACACTGAAGCTTTCTTT.

The chain joins TRBV7-9 to TRBJ1-1, with D unclear. V lost 5 bases, J lost 3 bases, and 13 bases lay in between. This CDR3 is 14 amino acids long. Germline CDR1 reads SEHNR; CDR2 reads FQNEAQ (reference sequence). CDR3 residues: CASSPYPGYTEAFF. In DNA form, the CDR3 reads TGTGCCAGCAGCCCCTACCCGGGTTACACTGAAGCTTTCTTT.

The gene calls are TRBV19 and TRBJ2-1; TRBD2 aligns across 10 bases. The germline gives CDR1 LNHDA, CDR2 SQIVND (reference sequence). The CDR3 runs 15 residues. V trimming: 5 bases; J trimming: 8 bases; junction bases outside the gene matches: 9. CDR3: CASSWRSGGADEQFF. CDR3 nucleotide sequence: TGTGCCAGTAGTTGGAGAAGCGGGGGGGCTGATGAGCAGTTCTTC.

J is TRBJ1-2 and V is TRBV19; D unclear. Germline assignment: CDR1 LNHDA and CDR2 SQIVND (reference sequence). The CDR3 loop spans 12 amino acids. Trimming left V 5 bases short and J 3 bases short, with 7 bases between. The CDR3 DNA follows: TGTGCCAGTAGTGGCGGGGACTATGGCTACACCTTC. Residues: CASSGGDYGYTF.

On this clone itself: At the DNA level, this CDR3 is encoded by other sequences in the same sample as well. This chain links TRBV27 with TRBJ2-1; TRBD2 matches at 7 bases. This CDR3 has 13 residues. V was clipped by 3 bases and J by 6 bases; unmatched bases: 2. CDR1 MNHEY and CDR2 SMNVEV come from the germline V gene (reference sequence). This CDR3 is CASSFGGGNEQFF. DNA for the CDR3: TGTGCCAGCAGTTTTGGGGGGGGCAATGAGCAGTTCTTC.